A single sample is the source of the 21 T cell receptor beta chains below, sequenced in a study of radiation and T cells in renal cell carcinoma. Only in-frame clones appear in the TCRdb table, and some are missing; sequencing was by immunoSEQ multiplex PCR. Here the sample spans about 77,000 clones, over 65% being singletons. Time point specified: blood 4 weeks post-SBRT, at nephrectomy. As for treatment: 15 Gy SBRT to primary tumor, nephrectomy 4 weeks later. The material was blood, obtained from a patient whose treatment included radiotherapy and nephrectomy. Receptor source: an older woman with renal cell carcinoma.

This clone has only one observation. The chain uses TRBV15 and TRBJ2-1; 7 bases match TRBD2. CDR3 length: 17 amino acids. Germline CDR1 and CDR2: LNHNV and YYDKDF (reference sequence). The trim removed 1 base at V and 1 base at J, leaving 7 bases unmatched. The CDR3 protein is CATSRGAMGGSYNEQFF. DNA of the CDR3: TGTGCCACCAGCAGAGGCGCGATGGGGGGGTCCTACAATGAGCAGTTCTTC.

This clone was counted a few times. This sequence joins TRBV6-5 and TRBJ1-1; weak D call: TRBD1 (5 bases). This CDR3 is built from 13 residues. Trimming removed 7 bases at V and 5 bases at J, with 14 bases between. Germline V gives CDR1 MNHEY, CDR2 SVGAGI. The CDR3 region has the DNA TGTGCCAGCATGGGGTCGGGGGGAACTGAAGCTTTCTTT. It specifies CASMGSGGTEAFF.

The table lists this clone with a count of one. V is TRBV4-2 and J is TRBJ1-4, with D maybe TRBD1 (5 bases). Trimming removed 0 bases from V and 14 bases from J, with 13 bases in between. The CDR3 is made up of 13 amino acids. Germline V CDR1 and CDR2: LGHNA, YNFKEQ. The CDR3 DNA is TGTGCCAGCAGCCAAGATCCAGAAGGGGTTCTGTTTTTT. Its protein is CASSQDPEGVLFF.

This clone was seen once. CDR3 bases: TGTGCCAGCAGCGCCGACGGGGACACAGGAGACAATGAGCAGTTCTTC. Its protein is CASSADGDTGDNEQFF. V and J are TRBV7-3 and TRBJ2-1, with D tentatively TRBD1 (6 bases). Trimming stripped 5 bases from V and 5 bases from J, with 19 bases between. There are 16 residues in the CDR3. CDR1 SGHTA and CDR2 FQGTGA come from the germline V gene.

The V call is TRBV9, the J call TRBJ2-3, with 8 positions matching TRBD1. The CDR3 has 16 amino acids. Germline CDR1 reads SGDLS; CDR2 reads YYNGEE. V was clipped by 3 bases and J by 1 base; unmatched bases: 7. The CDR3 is CASSALTGVGTDTQYF. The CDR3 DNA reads TGTGCCAGCAGCGCTTTGACAGGGGTAGGCACAGATACGCAGTATTTT.

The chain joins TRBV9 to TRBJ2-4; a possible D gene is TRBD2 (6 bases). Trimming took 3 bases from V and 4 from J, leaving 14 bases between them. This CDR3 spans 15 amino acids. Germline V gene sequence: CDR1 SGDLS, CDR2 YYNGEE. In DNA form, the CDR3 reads TGTGCCAGCAGCGAGCTGGCAGGGAGGAAAAACATTCAGTACTTC. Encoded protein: CASSELAGRKNIQYF.

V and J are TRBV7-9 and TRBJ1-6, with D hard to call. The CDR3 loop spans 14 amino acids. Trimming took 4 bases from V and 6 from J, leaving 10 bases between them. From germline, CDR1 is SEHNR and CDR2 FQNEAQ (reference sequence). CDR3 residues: CASSYRTINSPLHF. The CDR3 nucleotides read TGTGCCAGCAGCTACCGGACGATTAATTCACCCCTCCACTTT.

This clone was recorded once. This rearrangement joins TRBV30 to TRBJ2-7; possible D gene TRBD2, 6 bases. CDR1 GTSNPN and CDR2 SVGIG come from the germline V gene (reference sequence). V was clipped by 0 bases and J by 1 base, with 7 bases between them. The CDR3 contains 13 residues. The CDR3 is CAWSVGLSYEQYF. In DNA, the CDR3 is TGTGCCTGGAGTGTGGGACTTTCCTACGAGCAGTACTTC.

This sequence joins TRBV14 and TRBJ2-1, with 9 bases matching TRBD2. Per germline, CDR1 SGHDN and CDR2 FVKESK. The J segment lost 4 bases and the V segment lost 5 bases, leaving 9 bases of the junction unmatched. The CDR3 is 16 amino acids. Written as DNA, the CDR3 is TGTGCCAGCAGCAGGTCCTCCAGCGGGAGGTACAATGAGCAGTTCTTC. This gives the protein CASSRSSSGRYNEQFF.

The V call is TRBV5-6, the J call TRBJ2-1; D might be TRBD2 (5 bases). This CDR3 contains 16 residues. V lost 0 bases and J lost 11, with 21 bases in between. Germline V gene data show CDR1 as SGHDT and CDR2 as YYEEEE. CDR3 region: CASSLGPGGAPSQQFF. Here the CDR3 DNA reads TGTGCCAGCAGCTTGGGGCCTGGAGGCGCCCCCTCCCAGCAGTTCTTC.

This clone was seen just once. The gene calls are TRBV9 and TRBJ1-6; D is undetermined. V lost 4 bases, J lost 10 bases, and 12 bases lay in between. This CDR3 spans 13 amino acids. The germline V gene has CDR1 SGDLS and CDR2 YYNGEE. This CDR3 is CASSLTSESPLHF. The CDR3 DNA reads TGTGCCAGCAGCCTCACATCCGAATCACCCCTCCACTTT.

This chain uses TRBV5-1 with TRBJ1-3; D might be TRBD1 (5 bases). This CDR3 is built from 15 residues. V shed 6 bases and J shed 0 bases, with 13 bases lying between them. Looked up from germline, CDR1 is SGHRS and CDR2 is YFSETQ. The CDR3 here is CASKTGHNSGNTIYF. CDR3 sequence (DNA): TGCGCCAGCAAAACAGGTCACAACTCTGGAAACACCATATATTTT.

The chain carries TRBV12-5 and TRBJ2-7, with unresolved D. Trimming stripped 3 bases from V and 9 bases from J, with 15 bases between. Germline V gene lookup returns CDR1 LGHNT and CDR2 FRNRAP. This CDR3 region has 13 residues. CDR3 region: CASGLSTAKRQYF. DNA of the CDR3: TGTGCTAGTGGTTTATCGACGGCCAAACGGCAGTACTTC.

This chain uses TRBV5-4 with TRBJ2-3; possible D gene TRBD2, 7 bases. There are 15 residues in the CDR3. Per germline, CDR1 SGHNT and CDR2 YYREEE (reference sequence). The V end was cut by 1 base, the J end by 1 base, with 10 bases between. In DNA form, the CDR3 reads TGTGCCAGCAGCTTGAACGGGGGGCGCACAGATACGCAGTATTTT. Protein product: CASSLNGGRTDTQYF.

Here the CDR3 DNA reads TGTGCCAGCAGCGGGCTCTCAGATACGCAGTATTTT. This gives the protein CASSGLSDTQYF. V is TRBV4-2 and J is TRBJ2-3; D not certain. Per the germline V gene, CDR1 is LGHNA and CDR2 is YNFKEQ. V shed 5 bases and J shed 4 bases, with 7 bases lying between them. The CDR3 runs to 12 residues.

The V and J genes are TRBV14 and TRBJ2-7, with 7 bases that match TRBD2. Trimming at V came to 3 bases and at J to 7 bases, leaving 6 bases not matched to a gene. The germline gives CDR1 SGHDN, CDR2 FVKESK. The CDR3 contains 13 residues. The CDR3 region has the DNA TGTGCCAGCAGCCAGGCACTAGCGTTGGAGCAGTACTTC. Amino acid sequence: CASSQALALEQYF.

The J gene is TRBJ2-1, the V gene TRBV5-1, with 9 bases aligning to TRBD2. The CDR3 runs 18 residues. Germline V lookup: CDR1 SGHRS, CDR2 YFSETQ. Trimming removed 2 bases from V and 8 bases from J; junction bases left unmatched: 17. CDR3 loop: CASSFPKGLAFGADEQFF. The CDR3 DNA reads TGCGCCAGCAGCTTCCCAAAGGGACTAGCATTCGGGGCCGATGAGCAGTTCTTC.

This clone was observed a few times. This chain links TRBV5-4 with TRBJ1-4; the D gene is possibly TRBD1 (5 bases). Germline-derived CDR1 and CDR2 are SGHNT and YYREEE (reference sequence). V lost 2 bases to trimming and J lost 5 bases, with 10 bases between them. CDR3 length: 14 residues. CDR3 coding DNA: TGTGCCAGCAGCTTCAGGGCGCCCAATGAAAAACTGTTTTTT. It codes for CASSFRAPNEKLFF.

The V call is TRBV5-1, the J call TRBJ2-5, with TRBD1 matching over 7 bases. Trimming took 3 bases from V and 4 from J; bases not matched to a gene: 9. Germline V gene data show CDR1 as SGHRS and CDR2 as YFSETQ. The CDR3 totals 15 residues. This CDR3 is CASSSQGDGVETQYF. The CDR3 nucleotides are TGCGCCAGCAGCTCCCAGGGGGATGGGGTAGAGACCCAGTACTTC.

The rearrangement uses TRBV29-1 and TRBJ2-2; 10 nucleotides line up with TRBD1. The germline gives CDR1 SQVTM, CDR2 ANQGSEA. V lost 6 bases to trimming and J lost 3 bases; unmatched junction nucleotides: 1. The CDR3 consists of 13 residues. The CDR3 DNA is TGCAGCGTCGGGACAGGGGACACCGGGGAGCTGTTTTTT. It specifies CSVGTGDTGELFF.

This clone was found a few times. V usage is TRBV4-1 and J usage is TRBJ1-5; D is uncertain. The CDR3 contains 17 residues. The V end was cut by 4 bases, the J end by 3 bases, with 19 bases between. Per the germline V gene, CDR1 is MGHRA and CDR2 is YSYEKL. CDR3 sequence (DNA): TGCGCCAGCAGCCTGACATCCGTTGATAAGTTCAATCAGCCCCAGCATTTT. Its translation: CASSLTSVDKFNQPQHF.